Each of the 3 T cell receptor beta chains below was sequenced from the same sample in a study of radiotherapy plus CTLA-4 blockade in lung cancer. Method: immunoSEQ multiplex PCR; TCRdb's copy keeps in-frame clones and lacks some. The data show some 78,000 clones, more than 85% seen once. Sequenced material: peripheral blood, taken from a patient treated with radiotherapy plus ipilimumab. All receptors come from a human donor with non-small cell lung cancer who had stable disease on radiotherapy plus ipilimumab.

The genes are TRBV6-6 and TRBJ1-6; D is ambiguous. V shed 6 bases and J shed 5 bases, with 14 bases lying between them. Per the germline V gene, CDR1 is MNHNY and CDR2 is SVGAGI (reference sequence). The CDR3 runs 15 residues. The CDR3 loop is CASSSQTGDNSPLHF. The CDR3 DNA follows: TGTGCCAGCAGCTCCCAGACCGGAGATAATTCACCCCTCCACTTT.

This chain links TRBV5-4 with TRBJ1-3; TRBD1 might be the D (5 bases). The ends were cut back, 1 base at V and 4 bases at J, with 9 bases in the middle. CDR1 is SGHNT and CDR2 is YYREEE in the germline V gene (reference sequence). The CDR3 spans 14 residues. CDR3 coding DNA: TGTGCCAGCAGCTTGAGGGGTTTCGGAAACACCATATATTTT. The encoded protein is CASSLRGFGNTIYF.

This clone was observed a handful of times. CDR3 sequence (DNA): TGTGCCAGCAGCCTCGGACAGGGACGGAGCAATCAGCCCCAGCATTTT. This gives the protein CASSLGQGRSNQPQHF. The chain uses TRBV7-3 and TRBJ1-5, with 8 bases matching TRBD1. The CDR3 extends over 16 amino acids. Trimming removed 5 bases from V and 1 base from J; junction bases left unmatched: 7. CDR1 is SGHTA, CDR2 FQGTGA, per germline.